This T cell receptor beta chain was obtained from a study of read filtering for tumor transcriptome and immune sequencing. The wider study: Roughly 8 patients were R-ISS I, about 16 were R-ISS II, about seven were R-ISS III. After DNase treatment, RNA was made into whole-transcriptome libraries. The study, taken as a whole, reports: RNA-seq captured clonotypes less deeply and reliably than IR-seq. The CD138-negative fraction was mixed bone marrow immune cells, not pure T cells.

From 300 to 400 ng of RNA, a library with molecular barcoded alpha/delta and beta/gamma adaptors was made. MiXCR was run by TCRdb on the reads, yielding one entry per CDR3 protein. The sample includes tens of thousands of distinct CDR3 sequences, roughly 19% of them seen just once. This clonotype was seen ten or more times. The target antigen is unknown. Germline CDR1 is MNHNY and CDR2 is SVGAGI (reference sequence). Trimming cost V 5 bases and J 0 bases, with 11 bases left between them. This CDR3 is built from 15 residues. The chain employs TRBV6-6 and TRBJ2-1; D is uncertain. Material: a population of CD138-negative cells sorted from bone marrow. This sequence originates from a donor at least 40 years old with multiple myeloma. The CDR3 nucleotides read TGTGCCAGCAGTGTCGTGGGATCCTCCTACAATGAGCAGTTCTTC. Translation gives CASSVVGSSYNEQFF.